The clone carrying this T cell receptor (beta chain) was counted at least ten times. The antigen remains unidentified. This record comes from a study of T-cell reconstitution after alpha-beta-depleted transplantation in children. Points from the study as a whole: Counts and diversity of T cells one year after transplant came mostly from newly produced T cells.

This CDR3 has 19 residues. Trimming removed 0 bases from V and 8 bases from J; junction bases left unmatched: 22. CDR1 is DFQATT, CDR2 SNEGSKA, per germline (reference sequence). Unique molecular identifiers were built into the TCRbeta library. From the PCR reads, TCRdb called clonotypes with MiXCR, one entry per CDR3 protein. The data show under 750,000 distinct CDR3 sequences, roughly 23% seen once. The chain uses TRBV20-1 and TRBJ2-1, with 7 bases that match TRBD1. The material was PBMCs, mostly from graft donor cells, obtained 360 days after TCRalphabeta/CD19-depleted stem cell transplant. This sequence originates from a boy in the first two years of life who had a stem cell transplant for acute myeloid leukemia, so the T cells may come from the graft donor. The CDR3 is CSAREPTGARFSPFDEQFF. CDR3 nucleotide sequence: TGCAGTGCTAGAGAACCTACAGGGGCTCGATTCTCTCCGTTCGATGAGCAGTTCTTC.